A selection of T cell receptor beta chains follows, all from one sample in a study of sequential checkpoint blockade in melanoma. The repertoire was sequenced with immunoSEQ multiplex PCR; TCRdb's copy has only in-frame clones and lacks some. The sample contains roughly 23,000 clones, approximately 71% of which appear only once. Sample: CD8+ T cells sorted from blood (inferred from file names), taken from a patient given nivolumab and ipilimumab in sequence. All receptors come from a human donor with melanoma. CDR3s include the opening cysteine and the closing phenylalanine or tryptophan. The order of the fields is D gene, V gene, clone size, J gene, CDR3 DNA, CDR3 protein. A D gene is named only where the DNA matches it firmly. Part of the rows lack a size; the others show once, few, many or a class for expanded clones.

>NA|TRBV29-1|once|TRBJ2-2
TGCAGCGTTGAACGAGAAGCGAACACCGGGGAGCTGTTTTTT
CSVEREANTGELFF
>TRBD1|TRBV9|NA|TRBJ2-1
TGTGCCAGCAGCGCGGACAGGAGATATAGGGATGAGCAGTTCTTC
CASSADRRYRDEQFF
>NA|TRBV9|once|TRBJ2-7
TGTGCCAGCAGCGCAGACACCTACGAGCAGTACTTC
CASSADTYEQYF
>TRBD2|TRBV4-3|NA|TRBJ2-3
TGCGCCAGCAGCCCCCAACTAGCGGGGGGCACAGATACGCAGTATTTT
CASSPQLAGGTDTQYF
>TRBD1|TRBV4-2|NA|TRBJ2-3
TGTGCCAGCAGCCCCGGACAGGGGGACACAGATACGCAGTATTTT
CASSPGQGDTDTQYF
>NA|TRBV28|few|TRBJ1-4
TGTGCCAGCAGCGCGAATGAAAAACTGTTTTTT
CASSANEKLFF
>TRBD1|TRBV7-9|NA|TRBJ1-1
TGTGCCAGCAGCTTACCTGACAGGGGTTCGGCGACTGAAGCTTTCTTT
CASSLPDRGSATEAFF
>TRBD2|TRBV7-9|many|TRBJ2-3
TGTGCCAGCAGCTTAAAGACTAGCGGGAGCACAGATACGCAGTATTTT
CASSLKTSGSTDTQYF
>TRBD2|TRBV5-4|few|TRBJ2-5
TGTGCCAGCAGCTTTAGCGGGGGCCACCAAGAGACCCAGTACTTC
CASSFSGGHQETQYF
>TRBD1|TRBV30|NA|TRBJ1-5
TGTGCCTGGAGCGAGATGAGACAGGGGTTCTATCAGCCCCAGCATTTT
CAWSEMRQGFYQPQHF
>TRBD2|TRBV7-3|once|TRBJ2-1
TGTGCCAGCAGCTTAAACAGCGGGGTTAACAATGAGCAGTTCTTC
CASSLNSGVNNEQFF
>NA|TRBV6-1|NA|TRBJ2-3
TGTGCCAGCAGTTTACTAGCAATGGATACGCAGTATTTT
CASSLLAMDTQYF
>TRBD2|TRBV4-2|NA|TRBJ2-7
TGTGCCAGCAGCCAAGTCGGGGTCCTAGTTAGCGGGGGGTTCTACGAGCAGTACTTT
CASSQVGVLVSGGFYEQYF
>NA|TRBV6-5|NA|TRBJ2-2
TGTGCCAGCAGTCCCCTTTCCTCGAACACCGGGGAGCTGTTTTTT
CASSPLSSNTGELFF
>TRBD1|TRBV7-9|few|TRBJ1-2
TGTGCCAGCAGCCGACAGGGTCACGACTATGGCTACACCTTC
CASSRQGHDYGYTF
>NA|TRBV13|NA|TRBJ1-4
TGTGCCAGCAGCTTAGCGGGAGGGCCTAATGAAAAACTGTTTTTT
CASSLAGGPNEKLFF
>TRBD1|TRBV27|medium-sized|TRBJ1-1
TGTGCCAGCAGCATAAATTCAGGGGGACCTGAAGCTTTCTTT
CASSINSGGPEAFF
>TRBD2|TRBV4-1|once|TRBJ2-1
TGCGCCAGCAGCCAAGGAGGAGGCACTAGCGGGCTGAGCTCCTACAATGAGCAGTTCTTC
CASSQGGGTSGLSSYNEQFF
>TRBD1|TRBV7-9|few|TRBJ2-5
TGTGCCAGCAGCTTGACAGGGAGTGAGACCCAGTACTTC
CASSLTGSETQYF
>TRBD1|TRBV27|NA|TRBJ1-1
TGTGCCAGCAGTTCGGGACAGATGAACACTGAAGCTTTCTTT
CASSSGQMNTEAFF
>TRBD1|TRBV6-1|NA|TRBJ1-2
TGTGCCAGCAGTGAAGCGCAGGGGGCCAATGGCTACACCTTC
CASSEAQGANGYTF